This T cell receptor (beta chain) was captured in a study of T cell responses to AZD1222 COVID-19 vaccine. General study points: Targeting of unmutated variant regions was reportedly seen in nearly half of spike-specific TCRs. Baseline seropositivity characterized only six AZD1222 recipients. Recipients of two AZD1222 doses showed rising Spike-specific TCR breadth and depth. Possibly, clonal diversity was underestimated; donors were largely white British and included more females.

TCRdb keeps only in-frame clones here, not all; method: immunoSEQ multiplex PCR. The sample has approximately 150,000 clones, around 90% seen once. CDR1 is MGHRA and CDR2 is YSYEKL in the germline V gene. CDR3 length: 17 amino acids. Trimming removed 0 bases at V and 5 bases at J, with 19 bases between. Turning to this clone: The antigen is not known.

This TCR came from an adult in good health. The chain combines TRBV4-1 with TRBJ2-5; a possible D gene is TRBD2 (5 bases). Sample: peripheral blood, taken on day 0 of AZD1222 vaccination. The CDR3 DNA follows: TGCGCCAGCAGCCAAGATGGTCTGAGCGGCCGGACCGAGACCCAGTACTTC. This encodes CASSQDGLSGRTETQYF.